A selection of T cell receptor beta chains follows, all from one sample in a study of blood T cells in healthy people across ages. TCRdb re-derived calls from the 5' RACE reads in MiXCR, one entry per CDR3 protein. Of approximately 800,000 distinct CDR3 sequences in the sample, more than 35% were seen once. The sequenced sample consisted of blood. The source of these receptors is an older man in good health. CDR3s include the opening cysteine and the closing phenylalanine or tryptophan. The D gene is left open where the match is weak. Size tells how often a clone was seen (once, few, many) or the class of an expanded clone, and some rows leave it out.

CASSPGTAGFNYGYTF TGCGCCAGCAGCCCAGGGACAGCAGGATTTAACTATGGCTACACCTTC TRBD1 TRBJ1-2 - TRBV5-1
CAIEGLAGNSTDTQYF TGTGCCATCGAGGGACTAGCGGGGAATAGCACAGATACGCAGTATTTT TRBD2 TRBJ2-3 - TRBV10-3
CASSQESTYGYTF TGTGCCAGCAGCCAAGAATCCACATATGGCTACACCTTC - TRBJ1-2 - TRBV14
CASSYSQGRSGELFF TGTGCCAGCAGTTACTCACAGGGGAGGAGCGGGGAGCTGTTTTTT - TRBJ2-2 - TRBV6-6
CASSLEVIAGASEQYF TGTGCCAGCAGTCTCGAGGTGATAGCGGGAGCATCTGAGCAGTACTTC TRBD2 TRBJ2-7 - TRBV6-5
CSASAGGMGSDTQYF TGCAGTGCTTCCGCGGGCGGGATGGGCTCAGATACGCAGTATTTT - TRBJ2-3 - TRBV20-1
CASSYTYSRNEQFF TGTGCCAGCAGTTACACATACTCGCGCAATGAGCAGTTCTTC - TRBJ2-1 few TRBV6-6
CASSLQRVYNEQFF TGTGCCAGCAGTTTACAGCGGGTATACAATGAGCAGTTCTTC - TRBJ2-1 - TRBV12-3/TRBV12-4
CSARDSGPQGYGYTF TGCAGTGCTAGAGATTCAGGGCCTCAGGGCTATGGCTACACCTTC - TRBJ1-2 - TRBV20-1
CASSLVAPEGYTF TGTGCCAGCAGCTTAGTGGCTCCAGAGGGCTACACCTTC - TRBJ1-2 - TRBV13
CASSHVGGELFF TGTGCCTCAAGCCACGTGGGCGGGGAGCTGTTTTTT - TRBJ2-2 - TRBV24-1
CASSDGASRAIFSYEQYF TGTGCCAGCAGCGACGGGGCTTCCCGTGCCATCTTCTCCTACGAGCAGTACTTC - TRBJ2-7 - TRBV6-1
CASSLGTGSRASNEQYF TGTGCCAGCAGCCTCGGGACAGGCAGTCGTGCTAGCAATGAGCAGTACTTC TRBD1 TRBJ2-7 - TRBV5-6
CSAKGSFYDYTF TGCAGTGCTAAGGGTTCTTTTTATGACTACACCTTC - TRBJ1-2 - TRBV20-1
CSVEDPGAPGANVLTF TGCAGCGTTGAAGATCCGGGGGCGCCTGGGGCCAACGTCCTGACTTTC - TRBJ2-6 - TRBV29-1
CASSRDSSYNEQFF TGTGCCAGCAGCCGAGATAGCTCCTACAATGAGCAGTTCTTC - TRBJ2-1 many TRBV5-1
CASSPLTGIFQPQHF TGTGCCAGCAGCCCTTTGACAGGAATCTTTCAGCCCCAGCATTTT - TRBJ1-5 few TRBV7-6
CSGTSSTDTQYF TGCAGTGGGACCTCTAGCACAGATACGCAGTATTTT - TRBJ2-3 - TRBV20-1
CATSRDPSYEQYF TGTGCCACCAGCAGAGATCCAAGCTACGAGCAGTACTTC - TRBJ2-7 few TRBV15
CSAQQHGREETQYF TGCAGTGCTCAACAACACGGGAGGGAGGAGACCCAGTACTTC TRBD2 TRBJ2-5 - TRBV20-1
CASSQGGAALEPQHF TGTGCCAGCAGCCAGGGCGGGGCAGCCTTAGAACCCCAGCATTTT - TRBJ1-5 - TRBV7-2
CASSNIRGTSGKYNEQFF TGTGCCAGCAGCAACATTAGAGGGACTAGCGGGAAATACAATGAGCAGTTCTTC - TRBJ2-1 few TRBV21-1
CASSLRTSGSVEQFF TGTGCCAGCAGCCTCCGGACTAGCGGGAGTGTTGAGCAGTTCTTC TRBD2 TRBJ2-1 - TRBV7-9
CASSLYAGTGVYEQYF TGTGCCAGCAGCTTATATGCCGGGACAGGGGTCTACGAGCAGTACTTC TRBD1 TRBJ2-7 - TRBV7-2
CASSFIRLAGDNEQYF TGTGCCAGCAGTTTTATTCGACTAGCGGGAGACAATGAGCAGTACTTC TRBD2 TRBJ2-5 - TRBV28
CASSYSTGRNSGSRSYNEQFF TGTGCCAGCAGTTACTCGACGGGTAGGAACAGCGGGAGTAGGTCCTACAATGAGCAGTTCTTC TRBD2 TRBJ2-1 - TRBV6-2/TRBV6-3
CASSARRSDTRREDTDTQYF TGTGCCAGCAGCGCTCGAAGGAGCGATACTCGGCGGGAGGACACAGATACGCAGTATTTT TRBD2 TRBJ2-3 - TRBV9
CSASSRVWVYGYTF TGCAGTGCTAGTAGTAGGGTCTGGGTTTATGGCTACACCTTC - TRBJ1-2 - TRBV20-1
CSAVPWGAGDTQYF TGCAGTGCCGTCCCCTGGGGGGCCGGAGATACGCAGTATTTT - TRBJ2-3 few TRBV20-1
CASSSAGTTQETRYF TGCGCCAGCAGCTCCGCCGGGACGACGCAAGAGACCCGGTACTTC - TRBJ2-5 - TRBV5-1
CSARVGTPFNEQFF TGCAGTGCTAGGGTCGGGACTCCGTTCAATGAGCAGTTCTTC - TRBJ2-1 - TRBV20-1
CVSSLGLAGDTQYF TGTGTCAGCAGCTTAGGTCTAGCGGGAGATACGCAGTATTTT TRBD2 TRBJ2-3 - TRBV7-2
CSVVNLAGAEEFF TGCAGCGTTGTAAATTTAGCGGGAGCGGAGGAGTTCTTC TRBD2 TRBJ2-1 many TRBV29-1
CATSREVRGREQYF TGTGCCACCAGCAGAGAGGTCAGGGGTAGGGAGCAGTACTTC - TRBJ2-5 - TRBV15
CSARASPGQSNSPLHF TGCAGTGCTAGAGCCTCTCCGGGACAGAGTAATTCACCCCTCCACTTT TRBD1 TRBJ1-6 - TRBV20-1
CSAELGFEQYF TGCAGTGCCGAATTGGGTTTCGAGCAGTACTTC - TRBJ2-7 few TRBV20-1
CASSLGTVDVVTEAFF TGTGCCAGCAGTTTGGGGACAGTGGATGTGGTCACTGAAGCTTTCTTT TRBD1 TRBJ1-1 - TRBV27
CASKQRPRGRETQYF TGTGCCAGCAAGCAACGGCCGCGCGGGAGGGAGACCCAGTACTTC TRBD2 TRBJ2-5 - TRBV7-2
CSARSGQGRGDTQYF TGCAGTGCTAGATCCGGACAGGGGAGGGGAGATACGCAGTATTTT TRBD1 TRBJ2-3 - TRBV20-1
CASSQDSGTSGTTGIYEQYF TGTGCCAGCAGCCAAGATTCGGGAACTAGCGGGACGACGGGCATCTACGAGCAGTACTTC TRBD2 TRBJ2-7 many TRBV3-1
CASSYGRAKNIQYF TGTGCCAGCAGTTACGGGCGAGCCAAAAACATTCAGTACTTC - TRBJ2-4 few TRBV6-2/TRBV6-3
CASSLPTGWDQPQHF TGCGCCAGCAGCTTGCCCACAGGGTGGGATCAGCCCCAGCATTTT - TRBJ1-5 many TRBV5-1